The T cell receptor (beta chain) described here comes from a study of response to subunit inactivated influenza vaccine. The sample holds many counts of this clonotype. Its antigen is not identified. Study-wide results and limits: Each seasonal influenza vaccination, the authors suggested, recruits few new T cells.

Via MiXCR, TCRdb re-called the RT-PCR reads, giving one row per CDR3 protein. Among roughly 700,000 distinct CDR3 sequences listed, more than 15% were seen once. The V and J ends lost 0 bases and 5 bases respectively, with 8 bases between them. Germline CDR1 reads LGHNA; CDR2 reads YNFKEQ. The CDR3 is 14 amino acids. The receptor was isolated from a man in his fifties who received an inactivated influenza vaccine. The chain joins TRBV4-2 to TRBJ2-1; D gene unclear. Sequenced here: PBMCs from blood, sampled 11 to 12 days after vaccination. DNA for the CDR3: TGTGCCAGCAGCCAAGAGGAACCCGACAATGAGCAGTTCTTC. Protein sequence: CASSQEEPDNEQFF.